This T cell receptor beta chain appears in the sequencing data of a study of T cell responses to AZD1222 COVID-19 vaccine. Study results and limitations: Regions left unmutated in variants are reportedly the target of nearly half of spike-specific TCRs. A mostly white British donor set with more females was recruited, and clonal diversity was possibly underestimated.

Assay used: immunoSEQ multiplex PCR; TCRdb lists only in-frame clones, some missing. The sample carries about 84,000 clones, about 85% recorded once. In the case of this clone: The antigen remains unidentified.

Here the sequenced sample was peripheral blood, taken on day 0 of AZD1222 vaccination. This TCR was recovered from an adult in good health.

The CDR3 bases are TGTGCCAGCAGTGAAACGGGGGCTAGCGGGACCGGGGAGCTGTTTTTT. Its translation: CASSETGASGTGELFF. The rearrangement links TRBV6-1 to TRBJ2-2, with 8 positions matching TRBD2. The CDR3 is 16 amino acids. Germline lookup yields CDR1 MNHNS and CDR2 SASEGT. J gave up 5 bases and V 2 bases, and 7 bases lay outside the gene matches.